Listed below are T cell receptor beta chains from one sample, sequenced in a study of blood T cell repertoires in COVID-19. Produced via immunoSEQ multiplex PCR; TCRdb's table is partial and in-frame only. The sample yields about 250,000 clones, over 70% seen once. Input material: peripheral blood. These receptors originate from a woman older than 75 with acute or convalescent COVID-19. Both conserved end residues are part of each CDR3.

j_gene | v_gene | CDR3aa
TRBJ2-7 | TRBV7-2 | CASSLGGVITYEQYF
TRBJ1-1 | TRBV7-9 | CASSQQGIDTEAFF
TRBJ2-3 | TRBV7-9 | CASSIGTSTDTQYF
TRBJ1-1 | TRBV11-2 | CASRLRTEAFF
TRBJ1-5 | TRBV28 | CASSERAGQGMQPQHF
TRBJ2-3 | TRBV6-5 | CASRPGLAGDTQYF
TRBJ1-6 | TRBV3-1/TRBV3-2 | CASSQVVQGGSPLHF
TRBJ2-6 | TRBV6-5 | CASSAVRANVLTF
TRBJ2-5 | TRBV12-3/TRBV12-4 | CASSLGPETQYF
TRBJ1-3 | TRBV6-1 | CASSDPGGNTIYF
TRBJ2-7 | TRBV20-1 | CSASLHEQYF
TRBJ2-2 | TRBV5-1 | CASTRQGTTGELFF
TRBJ2-5 | TRBV5-1 | CASSLVLAGETQYF
TRBJ2-5 | TRBV19 | CASSSRDRIKGLETQYF
TRBJ2-7 | TRBV6-5 | CASLKPGQGTYEQYF
TRBJ2-1 | TRBV3-1/TRBV3-2 | CASSQVLPAGVGNEQFF
TRBJ2-2 | TRBV7-3 | CASSLRAGELFF
TRBJ2-2 | TRBV9 | CASKGGLAGGTGELFF
TRBJ2-7 | TRBV5-1 | CASSDAPGAYEQYF
TRBJ2-2 | TRBV3-1/TRBV3-2 | CASSQSPGDRTGELFF
TRBJ1-4 | TRBV28 | CASSPNQWGANEKLFF
TRBJ1-1 | TRBV3-1/TRBV3-2 | CASRKLQGNTEAFF
TRBJ2-5 | TRBV6-5 | CASSPPGGLFGTQYF
TRBJ1-2 | TRBV9 | CASSDAGLGYGYTF
TRBJ1-4 | TRBV19 | CASSMNQWAGREKLFF
TRBJ2-7 | TRBV18 | CASSPNGRGYEQYF
TRBJ2-3 | TRBV7-8 | CASRRGRDTDTQYF
TRBJ2-3 | TRBV7-6 | CASRAASTDTQYF
TRBJ1-6 | TRBV5-1 | CASSSGQERGSPLHF
TRBJ2-1 | TRBV2 | CASSALGGTVDEQFF
TRBJ2-1 | TRBV10-1 | CATCVGGRNEQFF
TRBJ2-7 | TRBV6-1 | CASSEALGGYEQYF
TRBJ2-3 | TRBV19 | CASSMDRASTDTQYF
TRBJ1-5 | TRBV18 | CASSPGQGARGNQPQHF
TRBJ2-7 | TRBV7-6 | CASSLSGTGVYEQYF
TRBJ1-6 | TRBV11-3 | CASSSGAEQPLHF
TRBJ1-5 | TRBV5-1 | CASSLTGQGDQPQHF
TRBJ2-7 | TRBV3-1/TRBV3-2 | CASSQDLGKGSFSYEQYF
TRBJ2-1 | TRBV19 | CASSMVGGETEQFF
TRBJ1-5 | TRBV19 | CASSPGTENQPQHF
TRBJ2-5 | TRBV4-1 | CASSQVGTGQKYF
TRBJ2-3 | TRBV9 | CASSVHRGGRTDTQYF
TRBJ2-7 | TRBV3-1/TRBV3-2 | CASSQTGGISYEQYF
TRBJ2-2 | TRBV5-1 | CASSLRQGAAGELFF
TRBJ2-1 | TRBV5-1 | CASSLVAASSYNEQFF
TRBJ2-1 | TRBV28 | CASKKGGRWNEQFF
TRBJ2-1 | TRBV30 | CAWIGLAGGSYNEQFF
TRBJ2-3 | TRBV3-1/TRBV3-2 | CASSQDPASGRAAQYF
TRBJ1-6 | TRBV5-6 | CASRDSYNSPLHF
TRBJ1-5 | TRBV7-2 | CASSLWGGASNQPQHF
TRBJ2-1 | TRBV11-2 | CASSRSFGQFF
TRBJ2-3 | TRBV27 | CASSSGGRWERGTDTQYF
TRBJ1-1 | TRBV5-1 | CASSLDGRQDTEAFF
TRBJ1-1 | TRBV28 | CASSSSQGNTEAFF